This TCR beta chain was captured by sequencing in a study of T cell responses to AZD1222 COVID-19 vaccine. Study-wide points: The donor group comprised mostly white British people and more females; the analysis possibly underestimated clonal diversity.

Note on this clone: Its antigen is not known.

Measured with immunoSEQ multiplex PCR; TCRdb has only the in-frame clones, and not every one. The sample lists about 180,000 clones, 94% occurring once. The CDR3 has 16 amino acids. Trimming cost V 6 bases and J 0 bases, with 18 bases left between them. Germline V gene sequence: CDR1 DFQATT, CDR2 SNEGSKA (reference sequence). The analysis combined second doses at about 4 or about 12 weeks. This sample comprised peripheral blood, obtained 28 days after the second AZD1222 dose. This chain uses TRBV20-1 with TRBJ1-3, with D unresolved. The receptor's source is an adult who received the AZD1222 COVID-19 vaccine. The DNA of the CDR3 is TGCAGTGCCAGTGAACAGTACCGGAGCTCTGGAAACACCATATATTTT. Translated: CSASEQYRSSGNTIYF.